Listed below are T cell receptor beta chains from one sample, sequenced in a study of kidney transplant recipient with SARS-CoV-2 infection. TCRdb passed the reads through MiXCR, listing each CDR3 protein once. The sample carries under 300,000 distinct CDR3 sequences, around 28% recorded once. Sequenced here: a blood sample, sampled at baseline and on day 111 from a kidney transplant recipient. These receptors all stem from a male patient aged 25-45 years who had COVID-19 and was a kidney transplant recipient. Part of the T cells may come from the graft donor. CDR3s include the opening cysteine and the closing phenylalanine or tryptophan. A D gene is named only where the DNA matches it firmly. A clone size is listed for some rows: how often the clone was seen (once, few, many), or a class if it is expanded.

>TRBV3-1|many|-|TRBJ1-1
CASSSMAPISIRTEAFF
TGTGCCAGCAGCTCCATGGCTCCCATTTCAATTCGCACTGAAGCTTTCTTT
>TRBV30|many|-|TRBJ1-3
CAWSQLGQFSGNTIYF
TGTGCCTGGAGTCAACTCGGACAGTTCTCTGGAAACACCATATATTTT
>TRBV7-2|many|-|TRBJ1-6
CASSLPGTTTPLHF
TGTGCCAGCAGCTTACCCGGCACGACCACACCCCTCCACTTT
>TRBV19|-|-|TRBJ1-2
CASSTDRRGWSNYGYTF
TGTGCCAGTAGTACAGATCGCAGGGGATGGTCTAACTATGGCTACACCTTC
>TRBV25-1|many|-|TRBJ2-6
CASSEDIDSGANVLTF
TGTGCCAGCAGTGAAGATATAGACTCTGGGGCCAACGTCCTGACTTTC
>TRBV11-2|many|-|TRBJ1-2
CASSVTKTSRKTYGYTF
TGTGCCAGCAGCGTCACAAAAACAAGCAGAAAGACCTATGGCTACACCTTC
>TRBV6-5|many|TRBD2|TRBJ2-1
CASTDTSGSYNEQFF
TGTGCCAGCACCGATACTAGCGGGAGTTACAATGAGCAGTTCTTC
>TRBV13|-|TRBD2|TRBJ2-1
CASRQSDREGQPFGKEQFF
TGTGCCAGCAGACAAAGCGACCGGGAGGGACAACCATTCGGCAAAGAGCAGTTCTTC
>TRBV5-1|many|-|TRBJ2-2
CASSLRLADTGELFF
TGCGCCAGCAGCTTGCGGCTAGCCGACACCGGGGAGCTGTTTTTT
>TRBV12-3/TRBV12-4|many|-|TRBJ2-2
CASSPGVVNTGELFF
TGTGCCAGCAGTCCGGGGGTAGTTAACACCGGGGAGCTGTTTTTT
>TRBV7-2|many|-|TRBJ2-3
CASSPYGTPTDTQYF
TGTGCCAGCAGCCCATACGGGACGCCCACAGATACGCAGTATTTT
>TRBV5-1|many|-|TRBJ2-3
CASSLGAGSSTDTQYF
TGCGCCAGCAGCTTGGGGGCAGGATCTAGCACAGATACGCAGTATTTT
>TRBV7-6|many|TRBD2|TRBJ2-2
CASSSMASSGRGTGELFF
TGTGCCAGCAGCTCCATGGCTTCTAGCGGGAGGGGCACCGGGGAGCTGTTTTTT
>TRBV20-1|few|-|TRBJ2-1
CSAAYNEQFF
TGCAGTGCTGCATACAATGAGCAGTTCTTC
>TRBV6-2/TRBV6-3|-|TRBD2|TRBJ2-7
CASSDRLAGVDLYEQYF
TGTGCCAGCAGTGACCGACTAGCGGGAGTCGATCTCTACGAGCAGTACTTC
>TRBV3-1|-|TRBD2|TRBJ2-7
CANSHQGLAGWNEQCF
TGTGCCAACAGCCACCAGGGACTAGCGGGGTGGAACGAGCAGTGCTTC
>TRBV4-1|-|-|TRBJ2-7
CASSQVNRVPSHEQYF
TGCGCCAGCAGCCAAGTTAACCGGGTCCCGAGCCACGAGCAGTACTTC
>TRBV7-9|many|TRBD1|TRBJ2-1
CASSQGQGEDEQFF
TGTGCCAGCAGCCAAGGACAGGGGGAAGATGAGCAGTTCTTC
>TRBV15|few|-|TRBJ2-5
CATMRSGETQYF
TGTGCCACCATGAGGAGTGGAGAGACCCAGTACTTC
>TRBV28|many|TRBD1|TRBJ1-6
CASSSTGGGTFSPLHF
TGTGCCAGCAGCTCTACAGGGGGCGGCACATTTTCACCCCTCCACTTT
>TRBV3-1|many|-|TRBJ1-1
CASSQRVPISIRTEAFF
TGTGCCAGCAGCCAGCGAGTTCCCATTTCAATTCGCACTGAAGCTTTCTTT
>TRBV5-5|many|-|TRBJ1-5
CASRRGAGQPQHF
TGTGCCAGCAGACGAGGGGCGGGTCAGCCCCAGCATTTT
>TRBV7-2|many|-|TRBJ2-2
CASRLGGTGELFF
TGTGCCAGCCGATTAGGGGGCACCGGGGAGCTGTTTTTT
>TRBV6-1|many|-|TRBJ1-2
CASSKEWECRKTYGYTF
TGTGCCAGCAGTAAAGAATGGGAATGTAGAAAGACCTATGGCTACACCTTC
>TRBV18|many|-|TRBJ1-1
CASSRNKNTEAFF
TGTGCCAGCTCAAGAAACAAAAACACTGAAGCTTTCTTT
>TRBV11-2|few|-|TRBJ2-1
CASSLVRGAEPNEQFF
TGTGCCAGCAGCTTAGTACGCGGTGCGGAGCCCAATGAGCAGTTCTTC
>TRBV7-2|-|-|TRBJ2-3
CASSMGGSADTQYF
TGTGCCAGCAGCATGGGGGGCTCGGCAGATACGCAGTATTTT
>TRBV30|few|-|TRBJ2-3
CAWSGTDTQYF
TGTGCCTGGAGTGGCACAGATACGCAGTATTTT
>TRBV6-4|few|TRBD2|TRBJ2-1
CASSRTSGSSLGEQFF
TGTGCCAGCAGTAGGACTAGCGGGAGCAGTTTGGGTGAGCAGTTCTTC